Shown below are 4 T cell receptor beta chains from a single sample sequenced in a study of vaccination and CD4 T cells after COVID-19. These TCRs are of unknown antigen specificity. Treatment denoted: roughly nine-day PBMC culture with coronavirus spike peptide pools or control peptides (ViraFEST assay). With the Oncomine TCR Beta short-read assay, DNA from cultured CD4+ T cells was sequenced. Each CDR3 protein is one row after TCRdb ran MiXCR on the PCR reads. The sample has fewer than 10,000 distinct CDR3 sequences; over 60% are singletons. The sequencing sample was made of CD4+ T cells from blood, cultured in vitro. Every receptor here comes from a human donor who had recovered from COVID-19.

The sample holds a few counts of this clonotype. The V and J genes are TRBV9 and TRBJ1-2; D unresolved. The ends were cut back, 7 bases at V and 5 bases at J, with 6 bases in the middle. Germline-derived CDR1 and CDR2 are SGDLS and YYNGEE. The CDR3 has 10 residues. CDR3: CASYRYGYTF. The CDR3 nucleotides are TGTGCCAGCTACCGTTATGGCTACACCTTC.

The chain carries TRBV12-3 or TRBV12-4 and TRBJ2-5; D is ambiguous. This CDR3 has 12 residues. V lost 1 base, J lost 5 bases, and 5 bases lay in between. For the CDR3, the DNA is TGTGCCAGCAGTTTAGTAGGGGAGACCCAGTACTTC. It encodes CASSLVGETQYF.

The gene calls are TRBV5-1 and TRBJ2-1; possible D gene TRBD1, 6 bases. The CDR3 spans 14 residues. Trimming removed 2 bases at V and 6 bases at J, with 12 bases between. In germline, CDR1 is SGHRS, CDR2 YFSETQ. The CDR3 protein is CASSFIKGGNEQFF. CDR3 bases: TGCGCCAGCAGCTTTATAAAAGGGGGCAATGAGCAGTTCTTC.

The chain combines TRBV14 with TRBJ2-7, with D uncertain. The CDR3 loop spans 14 amino acids. V lost 1 base, J lost 2 bases, and 9 bases lay in between. Germline V gene data show CDR1 as SGHDN and CDR2 as FVKESK. The CDR3 region is CASSQARGTYEQYF. CDR3 nucleotides: TGTGCCAGCAGCCAAGCACGTGGAACCTACGAGCAGTACTTC.